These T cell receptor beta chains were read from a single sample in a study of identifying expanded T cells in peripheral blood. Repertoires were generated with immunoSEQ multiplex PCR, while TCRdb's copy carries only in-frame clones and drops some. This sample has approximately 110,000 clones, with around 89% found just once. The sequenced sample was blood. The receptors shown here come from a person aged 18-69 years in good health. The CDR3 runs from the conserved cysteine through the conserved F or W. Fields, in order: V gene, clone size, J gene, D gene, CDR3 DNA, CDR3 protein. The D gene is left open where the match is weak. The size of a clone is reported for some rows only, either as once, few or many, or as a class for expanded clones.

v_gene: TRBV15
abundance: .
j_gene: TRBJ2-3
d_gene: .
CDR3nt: TGTGCCACCAGCCACCTTAGCACAGATACGCAGTATTTT
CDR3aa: CATSHLSTDTQYF

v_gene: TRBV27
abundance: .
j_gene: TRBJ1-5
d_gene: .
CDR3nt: TGTGCCAGCAGTTTGATGACAGGACAGCCCCAGCATTTT
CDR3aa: CASSLMTGQPQHF

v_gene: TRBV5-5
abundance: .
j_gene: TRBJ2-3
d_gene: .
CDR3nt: TGTGCCAGCAGCTTGGGAGATAGCACAGATACGCAGTATTTT
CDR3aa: CASSLGDSTDTQYF

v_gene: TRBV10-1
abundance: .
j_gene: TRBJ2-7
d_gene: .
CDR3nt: TGCGCCAGCAATCCGGCAGGGGAGTTCTACGAGCAGTACTTC
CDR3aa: CASNPAGEFYEQYF

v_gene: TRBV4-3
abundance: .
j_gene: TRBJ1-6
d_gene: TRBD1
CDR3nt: TGCGCCAGCAGCCAGGTACGACAGGGGAGGCATAATTCACCCCTCCACTTT
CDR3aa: CASSQVRQGRHNSPLHF

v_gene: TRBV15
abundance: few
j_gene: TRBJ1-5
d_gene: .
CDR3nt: TGTGCCACCAGCAGAAATCCAGGGGTTGGTCAGCCCCAGCATTTT
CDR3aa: CATSRNPGVGQPQHF

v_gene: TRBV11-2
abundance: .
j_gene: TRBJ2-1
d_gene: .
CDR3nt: TGTGCCAGCAGCTTAGGGAGTGGGACAAAGTACAATGAGCAGTTCTTC
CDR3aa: CASSLGSGTKYNEQFF

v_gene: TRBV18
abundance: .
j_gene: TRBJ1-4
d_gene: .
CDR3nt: TGTGCCAGCTCACCGTTTGAAACAACTAATGAAAAACTGTTTTTT
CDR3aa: CASSPFETTNEKLFF

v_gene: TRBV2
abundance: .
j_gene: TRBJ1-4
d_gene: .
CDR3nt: TGTGCCAGCAAGGGACAACCCCCGGAAAAACTGTTTTTT
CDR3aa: CASKGQPPEKLFF

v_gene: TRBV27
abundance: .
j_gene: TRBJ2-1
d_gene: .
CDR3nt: TGTGCCAGCAGTCCCAAGAGAGTCGACAATGAGCAGTTCTTC
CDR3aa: CASSPKRVDNEQFF

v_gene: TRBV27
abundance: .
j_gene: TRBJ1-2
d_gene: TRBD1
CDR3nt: TGTGCCAGCAGAGACAGGGAGGTTGGCTATGGCTACACCTTC
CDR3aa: CASRDREVGYGYTF

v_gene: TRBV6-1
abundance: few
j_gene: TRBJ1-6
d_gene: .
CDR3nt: TGTGCCAGCAGCGAAGGTGCAGCCTATTATAATTCACCCCTCCACTTT
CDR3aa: CASSEGAAYYNSPLHF

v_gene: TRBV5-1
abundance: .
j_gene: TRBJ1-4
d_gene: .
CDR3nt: TGCGCCAGCAGCTTACAGGGTTTGGGTGAAAAACTGTTTTTT
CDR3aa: CASSLQGLGEKLFF

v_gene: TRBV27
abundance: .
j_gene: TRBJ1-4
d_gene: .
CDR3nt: TGTGCCAGCAGTTTAAGGCCAGCCTTTAATGAAAAACTGTTTTTT
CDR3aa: CASSLRPAFNEKLFF

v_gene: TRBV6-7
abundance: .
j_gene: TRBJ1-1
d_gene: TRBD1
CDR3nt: TGTGCCAGCAGTTACCCGACAGGGATGACTGAAGCTTTCTTT
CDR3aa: CASSYPTGMTEAFF

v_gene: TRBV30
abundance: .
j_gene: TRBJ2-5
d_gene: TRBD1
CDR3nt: TGTGCCTGGAGCGCCCCGGGACAGGGCAAAGAGACCCAGTACTTC
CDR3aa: CAWSAPGQGKETQYF

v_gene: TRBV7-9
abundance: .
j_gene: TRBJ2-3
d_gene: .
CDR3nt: TGTGCCAGCAGCCCACGGACCGCCACAGATACGCAGTATTTT
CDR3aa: CASSPRTATDTQYF

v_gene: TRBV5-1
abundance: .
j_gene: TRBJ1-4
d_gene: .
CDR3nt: TGCGCCAGCGGGGACCTTTCAACTAATGAAAAACTGTTTTTT
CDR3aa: CASGDLSTNEKLFF

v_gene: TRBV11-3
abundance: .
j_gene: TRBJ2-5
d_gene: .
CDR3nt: TGTGCCAGCAGCGACGGGGAGACCCAGTACTTC
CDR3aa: CASSDGETQYF

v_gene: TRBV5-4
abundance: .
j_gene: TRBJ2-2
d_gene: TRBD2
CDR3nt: TGTGCCAGCAGCTTGGCCGGCCTGGCGGGGGGTACCGGGGAGCTGTTTTTT
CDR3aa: CASSLAGLAGGTGELFF

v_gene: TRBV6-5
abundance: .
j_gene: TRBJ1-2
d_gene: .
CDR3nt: TGTGCCAGCAGTTACGTAAAGACCTATGGCTACACCTTC
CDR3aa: CASSYVKTYGYTF

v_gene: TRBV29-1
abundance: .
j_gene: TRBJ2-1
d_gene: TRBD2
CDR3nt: TGCAGCGCAGACCCCCTGCGGGGGGGTTACAATGAGCAGTTCTTC
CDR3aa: CSADPLRGGYNEQFF

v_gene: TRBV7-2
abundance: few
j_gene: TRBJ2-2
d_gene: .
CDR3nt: TGTGCCAGCAGCTTGTGGGCGACGAACACCGGGGAGCTGTTTTTT
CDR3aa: CASSLWATNTGELFF

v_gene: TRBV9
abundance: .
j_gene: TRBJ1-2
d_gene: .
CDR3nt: TGTGCCACCTCGGACAGCGCTTATGGCTACACCTTC
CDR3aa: CATSDSAYGYTF

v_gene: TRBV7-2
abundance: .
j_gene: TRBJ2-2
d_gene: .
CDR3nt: TGTGCCAGCAGTCAAGTCGTGAACACCGGGGAGCTGTTTTTT
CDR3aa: CASSQVVNTGELFF

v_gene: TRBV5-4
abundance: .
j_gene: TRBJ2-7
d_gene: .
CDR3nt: TGTGCCAGCAGCTTATCTTCGAGAGGTCCTAGTTACGAGCAGTACTTC
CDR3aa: CASSLSSRGPSYEQYF

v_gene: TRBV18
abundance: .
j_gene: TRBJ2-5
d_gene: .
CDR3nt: TGTGCCAGCTCACCTGGTCTAGCTTTAGAGACCCAGTACTTC
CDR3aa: CASSPGLALETQYF

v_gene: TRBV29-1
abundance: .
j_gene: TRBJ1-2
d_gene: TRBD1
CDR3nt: TGCAGCTACGCAAAATTATTACCGGGACAGGTGTCGGGAGGCTACACCTTC
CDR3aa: CSYAKLLPGQVSGGYTF

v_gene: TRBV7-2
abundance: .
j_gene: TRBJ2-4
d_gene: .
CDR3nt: TGTGCCAGCAGCTTAGAGACAGTAGGTCATCAGTACTTC
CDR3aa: CASSLETVGHQYF

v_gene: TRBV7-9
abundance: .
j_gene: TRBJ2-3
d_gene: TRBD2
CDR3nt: TGTGCCAGCAGCTTCGCCCGGACTAGCGGTGTCACAGATACGCAGTATTTT
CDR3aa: CASSFARTSGVTDTQYF

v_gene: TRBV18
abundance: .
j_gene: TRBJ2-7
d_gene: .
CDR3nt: TGTGCCAGCTCACCAACAGGGGGGGCCTACGAGCAGTACTTC
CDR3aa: CASSPTGGAYEQYF

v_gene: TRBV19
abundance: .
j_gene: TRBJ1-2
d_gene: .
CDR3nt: TGTGCCAGCAGTACAGAATATATGATTAGTGGATATGGCTACACCTTC
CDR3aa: CASSTEYMISGYGYTF

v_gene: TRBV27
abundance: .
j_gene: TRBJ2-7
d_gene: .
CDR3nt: TGTGCCAGCAGTTCAAATCCGTACCCCCCCCACGAGCAGTACTTC
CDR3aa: CASSSNPYPPHEQYF

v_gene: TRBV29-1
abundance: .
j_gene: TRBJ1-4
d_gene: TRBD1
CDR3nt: TGCAGCGCTGGGGGGGGACAGGATAATGAAAAACTGTTTTTT
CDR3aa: CSAGGGQDNEKLFF

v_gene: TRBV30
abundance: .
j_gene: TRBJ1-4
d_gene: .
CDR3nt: TGTGCCTGGGGTAGAGGCAGTCGCCCCGAAAATGAAAAACTGTTTTTT
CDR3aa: CAWGRGSRPENEKLFF

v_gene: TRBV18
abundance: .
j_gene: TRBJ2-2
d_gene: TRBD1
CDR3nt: TGTGCCAGCTCCCGTTCCACGCCGGGACAGGGTAGAACCGGGGAGCTGTTTTTT
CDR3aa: CASSRSTPGQGRTGELFF

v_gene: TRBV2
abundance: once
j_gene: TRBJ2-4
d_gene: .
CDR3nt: TGTGCCAGCAGTTCGACGGACGATCAGCCAGCCAAAAACATTCAGTACTTC
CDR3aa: CASSSTDDQPAKNIQYF

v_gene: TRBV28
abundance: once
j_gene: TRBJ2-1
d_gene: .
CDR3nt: TGTGCCAGCAGTTTCTCGGTCCGCAGCTCCTACAATGAGCAGTTCTTC
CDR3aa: CASSFSVRSSYNEQFF

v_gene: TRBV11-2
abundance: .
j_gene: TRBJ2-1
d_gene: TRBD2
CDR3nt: TGTGCCAGCAGCTTAGAGGGGGGGGCCTACAATGAGCAGTTCTTC
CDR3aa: CASSLEGGAYNEQFF

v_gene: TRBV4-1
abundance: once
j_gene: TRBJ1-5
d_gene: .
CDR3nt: TGCGCCAGCAGCCAAGTGGTCGGAGGGGGTCAGCCCCAGCATTTT
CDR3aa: CASSQVVGGGQPQHF

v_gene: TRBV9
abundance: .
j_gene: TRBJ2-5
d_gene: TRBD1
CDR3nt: TGTGCCAGCAGCGGTCACAGGGGGGCGGAGACCCAGTACTTC
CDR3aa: CASSGHRGAETQYF

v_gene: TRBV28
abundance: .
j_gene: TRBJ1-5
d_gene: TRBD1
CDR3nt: TGTGCCAGCAGTCCCACCCCCGGGACAGGGTTCAATCAGCCCCAGCATTTT
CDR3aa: CASSPTPGTGFNQPQHF